This T cell receptor beta chain was sequenced in a study of vaccination and CD4 T cells after COVID-19. In the study overall: In the convalescent cohort, there were six males and four females, two of them Hispanic.

Treatment: roughly ten-day PBMC culture with coronavirus spike peptide pools or control peptides (ViraFEST assay). Via ViraFEST, peptide pools expanded antigen-specific T cells before TCR sequencing. Concerning this clonotype: Its antigen remains unknown.

Sequenced with the Oncomine TCR Beta short-read assay was DNA taken from cultured CD4+ T cells. TCRdb passed the PCR reads through MiXCR, listing each CDR3 protein once. Among under 6,500 distinct CDR3 sequences listed, approximately 80% were seen once. V lost 5 bases and J 1 base, leaving 19 bases between the germline ends. This CDR3 contains 17 residues. CDR1 is MNHEY and CDR2 is SMNVEV in the germline V gene (reference sequence). Study-level findings and limits: Early post-infection timepoints were not included, and relatively few convalescent patients were studied.

Input material: CD4+ T cells from blood, cultured in vitro. V gene TRBV27 combines with J gene TRBJ2-3; D perhaps matches TRBD2 (6 bases). The source is a human donor who had recovered from COVID-19. The CDR3 region is CASSPTPGRGRTDTQYF. CDR3 in DNA: TGTGCCAGCAGTCCCACACCTGGGCGGGGCCGCACAGATACGCAGTATTTT.